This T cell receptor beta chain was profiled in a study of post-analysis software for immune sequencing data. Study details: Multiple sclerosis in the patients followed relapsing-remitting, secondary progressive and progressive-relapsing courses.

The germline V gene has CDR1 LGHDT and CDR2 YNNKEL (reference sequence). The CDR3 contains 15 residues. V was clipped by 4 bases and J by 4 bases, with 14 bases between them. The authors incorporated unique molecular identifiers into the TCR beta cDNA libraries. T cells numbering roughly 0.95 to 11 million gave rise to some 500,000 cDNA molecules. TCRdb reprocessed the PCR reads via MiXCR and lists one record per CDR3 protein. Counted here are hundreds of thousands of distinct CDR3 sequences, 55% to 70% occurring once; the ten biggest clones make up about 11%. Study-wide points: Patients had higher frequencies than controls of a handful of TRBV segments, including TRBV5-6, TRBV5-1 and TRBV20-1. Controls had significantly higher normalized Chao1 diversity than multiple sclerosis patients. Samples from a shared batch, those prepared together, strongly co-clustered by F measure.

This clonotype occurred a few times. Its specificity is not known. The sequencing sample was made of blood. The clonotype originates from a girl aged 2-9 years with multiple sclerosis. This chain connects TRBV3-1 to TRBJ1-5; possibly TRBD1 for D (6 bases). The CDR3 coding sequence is TGTGCCAGCAGCCCAGAGGGGGTTGGTAATCAGCCCCAGCATTTT. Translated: CASSPEGVGNQPQHF. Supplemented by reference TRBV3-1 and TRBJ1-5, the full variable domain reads DTAVSQTPKYLVTQMGNDKSIKCEQNLGHDTMYWYKQDSKKFLKIMFSYNNKELIINETVPNRFSPKSPDKAHLNLHINSLELGDSAVYFCASSPEGVGNQPQHFGDGTRLSIL.